This entry lists 27 T cell receptor beta chains sequenced from one sample in a study of cytomegalovirus exposure and HLA in healthy donors. The PCR employed 60 Vbeta primers together with 13 Jbeta primers. Assay: immunoSEQ multiplex PCR; the TCRdb copy retains only in-frame clones and omits some. Of about 100,000 clones detected, about 80% appear once; the ten largest clones hold 4.1%. The sample consisted of PBMCs. These receptors all come from a female donor in good health and CMV-seropositive.

This clone came up a few times. A far larger clone is just one base off, so this is likely a read error. V and J are TRBV5-6 and TRBJ2-7, with TRBD1 matching over 11 bases. This CDR3 is built from 15 residues. The V and J ends lost 4 bases and 5 bases, in that order; junction bases with no gene match: 8. CDR1 is SGHDT and CDR2 is YYEEEE in the germline V gene. This chain's CDR3 is CASSESGTGGDEQYF. In nucleotides, the CDR3 is TGTGCCAGCAGCGAAAGCGGGACAGGGGGGGACGAGCAGTACTTC.

As concerns this clone: Mismatch with germline at one junction end may stem from a read error. The chain is built from TRBV6-4 and TRBJ2-6, with TRBD1 matching 9 bases. The CDR3 length is 17 residues. Looked up from germline, CDR1 is MRHNA and CDR2 is SNTAGT. The CDR3 sequence: CASSDTGGDSGANGLTF. The CDR3 region has the DNA TGTGCCAGCAGTGACACAGGGGGCGACTCTGGGGCCAACGGCCTGACTTTC.

The rearrangement joins TRBV25-1 to TRBJ2-7, with 10 bases lining up with TRBD2. This CDR3 contains 16 residues. The V and J ends lost 3 bases and 2 bases, in that order; junction bases with no gene match: 7. Germline lookup yields CDR1 MGHDK and CDR2 SYGVNS. The CDR3 is CASSDIRLAGAYEQYF. The CDR3 region has the DNA TGTGCCAGCAGTGATATACGGCTAGCGGGGGCCTACGAGCAGTACTTC.

The chain joins TRBV9 to TRBJ1-1; no firm D call. The CDR3 extends over 15 amino acids. Germline CDR1 and CDR2: SGDLS and YYNGEE. Trimming stripped 4 bases from V and 10 bases from J, with 23 bases between. Here the CDR3 reads CASSKGMGERERAFF. Here the CDR3 DNA reads TGTGCCAGCAGCAAAGGTATGGGCGAACGGGAGCGAGCTTTCTTT.

The chain recombines TRBV19 with TRBJ2-1; TRBD2 aligns across 12 bases. The germline V gene encodes CDR1 LNHDA and CDR2 SQIVND (reference sequence). The CDR3 has 14 residues. V lost 6 bases and J lost 10; bases outside the gene matches: 7. The CDR3 nucleotides are TGTGCCAGTAGGCTAGCGGGGGGGCTTCGGGAGCAGTTCTTC. It is translated as CASRLAGGLREQFF.

The chain combines TRBV30 with TRBJ2-1; TRBD2 aligns across 10 bases. The CDR3 runs 14 residues. Germline V lookup: CDR1 GTSNPN, CDR2 SVGIG (reference sequence). Trimming at V came to 4 bases and at J to 6 bases, leaving 6 bases not matched to a gene. CDR3 in amino acids: CAWTPGLASNEQFF. The DNA for the CDR3 is TGTGCCTGGACCCCGGGACTAGCGAGCAATGAGCAGTTCTTC.

The chain employs TRBV11-2 and TRBJ2-1; TRBD2 matches 8 bases. CDR1 SGHAT and CDR2 FQNNGV come from the germline V gene. Trimming at V came to 5 bases and at J to 5 bases, leaving 8 bases not matched to a gene. The CDR3 consists of 15 residues. The CDR3 sequence: CASSPTAGEHNEQFF. The CDR3 nucleotides read TGTGCCAGCAGCCCGACAGCGGGAGAACACAATGAGCAGTTCTTC. Full variable domain (remainder filled in from reference TRBV11-2 and TRBJ2-1): EAGVAQSPRYKIIEKRQSVAFWCNPISGHATLYWYQQILGQGPKLLIQFQNNGVVDDSQLPKDRFSAERLKGVDSTLKIQPAKLEDSAVYLCASSPTAGEHNEQFFGPGTRLTVL.

Concerning this clone itself: At one of its ends the junction is not consistent with the germline gene, which may arise from a read error. V is TRBV7-9 and J is TRBJ2-6; D is perhaps TRBD2 (6 bases). The length of the CDR3 is 15 residues. CDR1 and CDR2 (germline): SEHNR, FQNEAQ (reference sequence). The CDR3 loop is CSSSYGGSGANVLTF. CDR3 DNA: TGTTCCAGCAGCTACGGGGGCTCTGGGGCCAACGTCCTGACTTTC.

This clone was detected only once. The chain carries TRBV7-2 and TRBJ2-3, with D tentatively TRBD2 (6 bases). Germline CDR1 is SGHTA and CDR2 is FQGNSA. The length of the CDR3 is 15 residues. V was trimmed by 6 bases and J by 3 bases, leaving 16 bases between them. For the CDR3, the DNA is TGTGCCAGCAGTCATCCGGGAGTCGGGACAGATACGCAGTATTTT. Protein: CASSHPGVGTDTQYF.

The CDR3 here is CASSEELAVNEQFF. Written as DNA, the CDR3 is TGTGCCAGCAGTGAAGAGCTAGCGGTGAATGAGCAGTTCTTC. The chain combines TRBV6-1 with TRBJ2-1; 7 bases fit TRBD2. Unmatched junction bases numbered 4, after V lost 1 base and J lost 7 bases. The length of the CDR3 is 14 residues. CDR1 is MNHNS, CDR2 SASEGT, per germline.

The J gene is TRBJ1-5, the V gene TRBV5-5; possible D gene TRBD1, 6 bases. V lost 4 bases, J lost 3 bases, and 11 bases lay in between. The CDR3 loop spans 14 amino acids. The germline gives CDR1 SGHKS, CDR2 YYEKEE (reference sequence). In DNA form, the CDR3 reads TGTGCCAGCAGCCCAGGGGCGTACAATCAGCCCCAGCATTTT. Amino acid sequence: CASSPGAYNQPQHF. Full variable domain (rest looked up from reference TRBV5-5 and TRBJ1-5): DAGVTQSPTHLIKTRGQQVTLRCSPISGHKSVSWYQQVLGQGPQFIFQYYEKEERGRGNFPDRFSARQFPNYSSELNVNALLLGDSALYLCASSPGAYNQPQHFGDGTRLSIL.

This chain joins TRBV19 and TRBJ2-7, with 7 bases that match TRBD2. The CDR3 runs 11 residues. The germline CDR1 and CDR2 sequences are LNHDA and SQIVND (reference sequence). Trimming removed 6 bases from V and 7 bases from J; junction bases left unmatched: 3. CDR3 nucleotides: TGTGCCAGTAGAGGGAGGGAAGAGCAGTACTTC. Its translation is CASRGREEQYF.

This rearrangement joins TRBV29-1 to TRBJ1-2; D uncertain. Germline V lookup: CDR1 SQVTM, CDR2 ANQGSEA. V gave up 0 bases and J gave up 2 bases, with 13 bases separating them. This CDR3 comprises 15 residues. The CDR3 DNA reads TGCAGCGTTGAAGATTTCCCCAAGGAGAACTATGGCTACACCTTC. Residues: CSVEDFPKENYGYTF.

CDR3 amino acids: CASSIGRFGEQYF. The CDR3 nucleotides are TGTGCCAGTAGTATAGGCCGGTTCGGCGAGCAGTACTTC. V usage is TRBV19 and J usage is TRBJ2-7, with D uncertain. Between the trimmed V and J ends, which lost 1 base and 6 bases, there was a span of 10 bases. Germline V lookup: CDR1 LNHDA, CDR2 SQIVND (reference sequence). The CDR3 runs 13 residues.

The rearrangement uses TRBV4-1 and TRBJ2-7, with D perhaps TRBD2 (5 bases). V was shortened by 5 bases and J by 3 bases, with 17 bases between the two germline ends. The CDR3 spans 15 residues. The germline V gene has CDR1 MGHRA and CDR2 YSYEKL. The CDR3: CASSSGGLAIYEQYF. CDR3 DNA sequence: TGCGCCAGCAGCTCCGGCGGGCTGGCCATCTACGAGCAGTACTTC.

About this clone: The conserved phenylalanine or tryptophan normally closing the CDR3 is absent here, so this likely arose from a read error. The chain recombines TRBV6-5 with TRBJ1-2; D call uncertain. The germline V and J ends were trimmed by 0 bases and 2 bases, with 10 bases remaining between them. This CDR3 is 15 amino acids long. Germline values: CDR1 MNHEY, CDR2 SVGAGI. The CDR3 bases are TGTGCCAGCAGTTACTCGAGTCATTCGAACTATGGCTACACCCTC. Residues: CASSYSSHSNYGYTL.

The V gene is TRBV7-6, the J gene TRBJ2-7, with a possible D match to TRBD1 (6 bases). The CDR3 consists of 13 residues. Per the germline V gene, CDR1 is SGHVS and CDR2 is FNYEAQ. V was shortened by 0 bases and J by 3 bases, with 6 bases between the two germline ends. The CDR3 DNA sequence: TGTGCCAGCAGCTTAGCAGGGGGCTACGAGCAGTACTTC. This sequence encodes CASSLAGGYEQYF.

This clone was picked up one time. V and J are TRBV5-1 and TRBJ1-2; D unresolved. Germline CDR1 reads SGHRS; CDR2 reads YFSETQ. The V gene lost 4 bases and the J gene lost 1 base, with 8 bases spanning the gap. CDR3 length: 13 amino acids. CDR3 amino acids: CASSLQSNYGYTF. CDR3 sequence (DNA): TGCGCCAGCAGCCTACAGAGTAACTATGGCTACACCTTC.

This sequence joins TRBV12-5 and TRBJ2-5; no clear D gene. Germline V gene data show CDR1 as LGHNT and CDR2 as FRNRAP. V dropped 5 bases and J dropped 7 bases, with 11 bases sitting between them. This CDR3 region has 12 residues. The CDR3 spells CASGPVPRTQYF. The CDR3 DNA reads TGTGCTAGTGGTCCTGTCCCTAGGACCCAGTACTTC.

V gene TRBV5-6 combines with J gene TRBJ2-1; 7 bases align to TRBD2. Germline V gives CDR1 SGHDT, CDR2 YYEEEE. The CDR3 is made up of 11 amino acids. Unmatched junction bases numbered 5, after V lost 4 bases and J lost 13 bases. The chain's CDR3 is CASSTSGDQFF. DNA of the CDR3: TGTGCCAGCAGCACCAGCGGGGATCAGTTCTTC. Using reference TRBV5-6 and TRBJ2-1 for the parts outside the CDR3, the full variable domain is DAGVTQSPTHLIKTRGQQVTLRCSPKSGHDTVSWYQQALGQGPQFIFQYYEEEERQRGNFPDRFSGHQFPNYSSELNVNALLLGDSALYLCASSTSGDQFFGPGTRLTVL.

The rearrangement uses TRBV9 and TRBJ1-1; TRBD1 aligns across 11 bases. With 4 bases clipped from V and 8 bases from J, the junction kept 7 bases outside the gene matches. CDR3 length: 14 amino acids. Germline CDR1 reads SGDLS; CDR2 reads YYNGEE. The CDR3 region has the DNA TGTGCCAGCAGCCCGTCGGGACAGGGGGAAGAAGCTTTCTTT. It translates to CASSPSGQGEEAFF.

The chain carries TRBV30 and TRBJ1-4; tentative D call: TRBD1 (5 bases). The length of the CDR3 is 15 residues. The germline V and J ends were trimmed by 3 bases and 4 bases, with 15 bases remaining between them. CDR1 and CDR2 from the germline V gene are GTSNPN and SVGIG (reference sequence). The CDR3 DNA reads TGTGCCTGGAGGGGGCGGGGTGCGGGTAATGAAAAACTGTTTTTT. Encoded protein: CAWRGRGAGNEKLFF.

The rearrangement links TRBV7-6 to TRBJ2-2; 8 positions agree with TRBD1. CDR3 length equals 15 residues. V was pared by 4 bases and J by 3 bases, with 4 bases of the junction left unmatched. Germline CDR1 reads SGHVS; CDR2 reads FNYEAQ. The CDR3 loop is CASSSTGADTGELFF. The CDR3 region has the DNA TGTGCCAGCAGCTCGACAGGGGCCGACACCGGGGAGCTGTTTTTT.

The genes are TRBV18 and TRBJ1-2; D uncertain. CDR3 length equals 12 residues. The ends were cut back, 3 bases at V and 14 bases at J, with 16 bases in the middle. CDR1 and CDR2 from the germline V gene are KGHSH and LQKENI. CDR3: CASSPSDPPGTF. DNA for the CDR3: TGTGCCAGCTCACCTTCGGACCCCCCGGGGACCTTC.

V gene TRBV14 combines with J gene TRBJ2-1; TRBD1 agrees at 8 bases. Germline-derived CDR1 and CDR2 are SGHDN and FVKESK. The CDR3 contains 15 residues. Unmatched junction bases numbered 12, after V lost 4 bases and J lost 10 bases. CDR3 protein: CASSPAAGGGGEQFF. The CDR3 DNA sequence: TGTGCCAGCAGCCCCGCGGCAGGGGGCGGAGGCGAGCAGTTCTTC. Looking up the rest from reference TRBV14 and TRBJ2-1 gives the full variable domain: EAGVTQFPSHSVIEKGQTVTLRCDPISGHDNLYWYRRVMGKEIKFLLHFVKESKQDESGMPNNRFLAERTGGTYSTLKVQPAELEDSGVYFCASSPAAGGGGEQFFGPGTRLTVL.

The chain employs TRBV19 and TRBJ2-1; D might be TRBD2 (6 bases). With 9 bases removed from V and 4 bases from J, the gap between germline ends came to 19 bases. CDR1 and CDR2 (germline): LNHDA, SQIVND (reference sequence). The length of the CDR3 is 15 residues. The CDR3, as DNA: TGTGCCAGCGCCACTGGGGACGGGGGATACAATGAGCAGTTCTTC. It is translated as CASATGDGGYNEQFF.

This clone was seen once. The chain links TRBV5-1 to TRBJ2-5, with 9 nucleotides matching TRBD2. V was clipped by 4 bases and J by 1 base; unmatched bases: 8. Germline-derived CDR1 and CDR2 are SGHRS and YFSETQ. The CDR3 loop spans 16 amino acids. The CDR3 loop is CASSPVVLAGQETQYF. The CDR3 DNA sequence: TGCGCCAGCAGCCCGGTGGTACTAGCGGGCCAAGAGACCCAGTACTTC.